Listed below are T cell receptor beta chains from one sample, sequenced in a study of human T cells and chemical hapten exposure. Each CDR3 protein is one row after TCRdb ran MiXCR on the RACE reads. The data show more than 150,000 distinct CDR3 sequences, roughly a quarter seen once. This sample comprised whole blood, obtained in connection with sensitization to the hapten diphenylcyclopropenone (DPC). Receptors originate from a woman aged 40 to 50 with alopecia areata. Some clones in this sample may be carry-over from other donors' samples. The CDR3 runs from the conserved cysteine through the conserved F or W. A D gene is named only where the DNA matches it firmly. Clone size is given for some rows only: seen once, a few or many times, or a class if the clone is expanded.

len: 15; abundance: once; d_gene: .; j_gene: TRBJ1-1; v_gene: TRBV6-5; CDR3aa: CASRARDNMNTEAFF; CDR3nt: TGTGCCAGCAGGGCCCGCGACAACATGAACACTGAAGCTTTCTTT
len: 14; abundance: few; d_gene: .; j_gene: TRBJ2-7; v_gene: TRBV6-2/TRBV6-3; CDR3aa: CASSSHTKVGEQYF; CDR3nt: TGTGCCAGCAGTTCTCACACGAAGGTGGGGGAGCAGTACTTC
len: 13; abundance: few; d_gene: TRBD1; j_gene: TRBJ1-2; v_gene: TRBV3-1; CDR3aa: CASSPGQAGGYTF; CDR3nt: TGTGCCAGCAGCCCCGGACAGGCTGGGGGCTACACCTTC
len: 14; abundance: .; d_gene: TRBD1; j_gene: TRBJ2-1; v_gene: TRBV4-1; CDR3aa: CASSHTDRVREQFF; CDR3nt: TGCGCCAGCAGCCACACCGACAGGGTCAGGGAGCAGTTCTTC
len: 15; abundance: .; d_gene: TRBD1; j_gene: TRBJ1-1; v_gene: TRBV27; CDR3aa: CASSLRRGRGTEAFF; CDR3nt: TGTGCCAGCAGTTTAAGGAGGGGGCGAGGCACTGAAGCTTTCTTT
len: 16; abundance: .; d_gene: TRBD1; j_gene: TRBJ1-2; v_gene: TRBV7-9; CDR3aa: CASSSDPGGGFYGYTF; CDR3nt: TGTGCCAGCAGCTCGGATCCAGGGGGGGGGTTCTATGGCTACACCTTC
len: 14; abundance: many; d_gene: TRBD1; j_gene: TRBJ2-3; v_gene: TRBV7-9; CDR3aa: CASSRQGVTDTQYF; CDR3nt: TGTGCCAGCAGCCGACAGGGGGTCACAGATACGCAGTATTTT
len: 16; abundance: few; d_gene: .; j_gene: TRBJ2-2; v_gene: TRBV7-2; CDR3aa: CASSPSQGPNTGELFF; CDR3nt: TGTGCCAGCAGCCCATCCCAGGGGCCGAACACCGGGGAGCTGTTTTTT
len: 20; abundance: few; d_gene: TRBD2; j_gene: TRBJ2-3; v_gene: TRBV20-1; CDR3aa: CSARYLLVLAGEYATDTQYF; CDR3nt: TGCAGTGCTAGATACCTATTAGTACTAGCGGGAGAGTATGCCACAGATACGCAGTATTTT
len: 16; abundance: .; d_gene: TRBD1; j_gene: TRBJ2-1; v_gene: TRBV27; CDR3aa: CASSLEGAGSYNEQFF; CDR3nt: TGTGCCAGCAGTTTAGAGGGGGCCGGCTCCTACAATGAGCAGTTCTTC
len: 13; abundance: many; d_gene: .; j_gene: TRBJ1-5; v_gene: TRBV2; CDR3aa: CASSEIQGQPQHF; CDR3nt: TGTGCCAGCAGTGAAATACAGGGTCAGCCCCAGCATTTT
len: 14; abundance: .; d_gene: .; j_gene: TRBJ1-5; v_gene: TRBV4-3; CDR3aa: CASSQGEGGQPQHF; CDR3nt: TGCGCCAGCAGCCAAGGGGAAGGTGGTCAGCCCCAGCATTTT
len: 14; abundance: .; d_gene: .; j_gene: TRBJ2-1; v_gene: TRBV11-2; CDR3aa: CASSLSYSGNEQFF; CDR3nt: TGTGCCAGCAGCCTGTCATATAGCGGCAATGAGCAGTTCTTC
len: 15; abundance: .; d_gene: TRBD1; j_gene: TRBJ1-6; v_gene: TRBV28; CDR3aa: CASSLRGRGPSPLHF; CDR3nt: TGTGCCAGCAGTTTAAGGGGCAGGGGGCCTTCACCCCTCCACTTT
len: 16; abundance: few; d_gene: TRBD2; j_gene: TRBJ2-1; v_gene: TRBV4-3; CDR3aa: CASSQIAGGPYNEQFF; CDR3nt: TGCGCCAGCAGCCAAATAGCGGGAGGGCCTTACAATGAGCAGTTCTTC
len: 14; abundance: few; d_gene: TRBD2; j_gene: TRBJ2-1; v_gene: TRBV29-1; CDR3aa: CSALTSGRANEQFF; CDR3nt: TGCAGCGCCTTGACTAGCGGGAGGGCCAATGAGCAGTTCTTC
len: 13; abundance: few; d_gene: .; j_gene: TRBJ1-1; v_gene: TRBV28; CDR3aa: CASSLESNTEAFF; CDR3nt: TGTGCCAGCAGTTTAGAATCGAACACTGAAGCTTTCTTT
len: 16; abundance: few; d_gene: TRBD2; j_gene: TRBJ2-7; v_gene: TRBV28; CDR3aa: CASIGTSGSRRYEQYF; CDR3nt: TGTGCCAGCATTGGGACTAGCGGGAGCCGTCGCTACGAGCAGTACTTC
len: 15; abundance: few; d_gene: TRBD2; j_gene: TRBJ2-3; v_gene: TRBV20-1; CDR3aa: CSARGLAGVGDTQYF; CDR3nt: TGCAGTGCTAGGGGACTAGCGGGAGTCGGGGATACGCAGTATTTT
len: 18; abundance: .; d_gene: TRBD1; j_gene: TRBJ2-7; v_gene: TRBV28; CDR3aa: CASSLPNLFRDRSYEQYF; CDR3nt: TGTGCCAGCAGTCTGCCCAACCTATTCCGGGACAGGTCCTACGAGCAGTACTTC
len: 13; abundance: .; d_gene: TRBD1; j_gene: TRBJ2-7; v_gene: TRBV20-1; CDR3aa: CSAEGQGGYEQYF; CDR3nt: TGCAGTGCGGAAGGACAGGGGGGCTACGAGCAGTACTTC
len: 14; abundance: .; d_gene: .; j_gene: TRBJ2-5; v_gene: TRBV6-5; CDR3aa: CASSYPGREETQYF; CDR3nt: TGTGCCAGCAGTTACCCCGGACGGGAAGAGACCCAGTACTTC
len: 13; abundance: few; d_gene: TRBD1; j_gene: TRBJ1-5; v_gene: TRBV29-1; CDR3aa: CSVGQVSNQPQHF; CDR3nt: TGCAGCGTGGGACAGGTTAGCAATCAGCCCCAGCATTTT
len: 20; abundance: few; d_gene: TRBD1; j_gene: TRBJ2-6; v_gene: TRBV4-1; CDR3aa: CASSQQFPSGTDSGANVLTF; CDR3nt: TGCGCCAGCAGCCAACAATTCCCTTCCGGGACAGACTCTGGGGCCAACGTCCTGACTTTC
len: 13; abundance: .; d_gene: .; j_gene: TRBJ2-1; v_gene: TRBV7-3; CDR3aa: CASSRGTHNEQFF; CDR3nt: TGTGCCAGCAGCCGGGGGACCCACAATGAGCAGTTCTTC
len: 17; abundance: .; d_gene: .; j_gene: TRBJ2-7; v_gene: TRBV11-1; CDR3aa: CASSHLREGRARYEQYF; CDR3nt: TGTGCCAGCAGCCACCTACGAGAGGGCCGCGCAAGATACGAGCAGTACTTC
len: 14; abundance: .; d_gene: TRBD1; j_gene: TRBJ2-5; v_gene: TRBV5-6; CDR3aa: CASSKWDRGETQYF; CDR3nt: TGTGCCAGCAGCAAGTGGGACAGAGGAGAGACCCAGTACTTC
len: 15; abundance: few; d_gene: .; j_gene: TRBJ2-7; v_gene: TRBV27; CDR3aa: CASSSQGLKAYEQYF; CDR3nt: TGTGCCAGCAGTTCACAGGGTTTGAAGGCCTACGAGCAGTACTTC
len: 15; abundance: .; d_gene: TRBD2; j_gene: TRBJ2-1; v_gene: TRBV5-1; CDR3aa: CASSPASGINNEQFF; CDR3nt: TGCGCCAGCAGCCCAGCTAGCGGGATTAACAATGAGCAGTTCTTC
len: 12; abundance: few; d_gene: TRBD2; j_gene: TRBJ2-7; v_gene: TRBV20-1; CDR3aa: CSAPGTSGSIHF; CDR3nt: TGCAGTGCTCCTGGGACTAGCGGGAGCATACACTTC
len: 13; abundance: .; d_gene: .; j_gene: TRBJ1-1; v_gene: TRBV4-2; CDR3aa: CASSQTSGTEAFF; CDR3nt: TGTGCCAGCAGCCAGACTAGCGGCACTGAAGCTTTCTTT
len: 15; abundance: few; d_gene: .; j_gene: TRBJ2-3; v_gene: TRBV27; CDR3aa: CASSFGGAHGNTQYF; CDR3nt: TGTGCCAGCAGTTTTGGGGGGGCCCACGGGAATACGCAGTATTTT
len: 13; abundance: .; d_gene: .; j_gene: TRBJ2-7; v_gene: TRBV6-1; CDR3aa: CASSEIGAGEQYF; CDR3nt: TGTGCCAGCAGTGAGATAGGGGCAGGCGAGCAGTACTTC
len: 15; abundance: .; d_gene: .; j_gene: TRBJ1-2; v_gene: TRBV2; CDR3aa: CASSPRLYSGYGYTF; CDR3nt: TGTGCCAGCAGTCCCCGACTCTACAGCGGCTATGGCTACACCTTC
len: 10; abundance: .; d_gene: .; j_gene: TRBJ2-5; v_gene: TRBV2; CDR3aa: CASRTKTQYF; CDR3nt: TGTGCCAGCAGGACTAAGACCCAGTACTTC
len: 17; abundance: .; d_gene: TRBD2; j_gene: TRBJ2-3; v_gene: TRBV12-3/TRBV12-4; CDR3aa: CASSTLAAPVGTDTQYF; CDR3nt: TGTGCCAGCAGCACACTAGCGGCCCCAGTCGGGACAGATACGCAGTATTTT
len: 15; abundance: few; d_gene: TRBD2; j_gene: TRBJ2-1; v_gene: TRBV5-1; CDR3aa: CASYATSGKYNEQFF; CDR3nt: TGCGCCAGCTACGCGACTAGCGGGAAATACAATGAGCAGTTCTTC
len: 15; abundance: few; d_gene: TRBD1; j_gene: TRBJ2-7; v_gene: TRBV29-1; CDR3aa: CSVYKTGTGNYEQYF; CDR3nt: TGCAGCGTTTACAAAACCGGGACAGGGAACTACGAGCAGTACTTC
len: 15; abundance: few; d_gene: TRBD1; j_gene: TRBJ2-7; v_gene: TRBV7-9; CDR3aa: CASSSGQGGEYEQYF; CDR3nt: TGTGCCAGCAGCTCCGGACAGGGTGGGGAGTACGAGCAGTACTTC
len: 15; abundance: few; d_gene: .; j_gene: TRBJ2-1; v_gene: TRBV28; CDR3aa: CASSTSQWGGRAEFF; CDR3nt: TGTGCCAGCAGTACGTCCCAGTGGGGGGGCCGGGCGGAGTTCTTC
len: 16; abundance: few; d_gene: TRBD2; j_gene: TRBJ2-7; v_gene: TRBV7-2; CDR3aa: CASSSGVLAGLYEQYF; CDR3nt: TGTGCCAGCAGCTCAGGGGTACTAGCGGGGTTGTACGAGCAGTACTTC
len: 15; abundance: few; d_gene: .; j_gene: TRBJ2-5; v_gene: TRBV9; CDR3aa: CASSPSPQRQETQYF; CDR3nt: TGTGCCAGCAGCCCAAGCCCCCAGCGTCAAGAGACCCAGTACTTC
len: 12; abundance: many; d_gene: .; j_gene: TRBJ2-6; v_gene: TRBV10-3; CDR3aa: CAIETGANVLTF; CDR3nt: TGTGCCATCGAAACTGGGGCCAACGTCCTGACTTTC
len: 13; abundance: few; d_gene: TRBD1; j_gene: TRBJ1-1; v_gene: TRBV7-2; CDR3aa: CASSERGPSEAFF; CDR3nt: TGTGCCAGCAGCGAGAGGGGGCCCTCCGAAGCTTTCTTT
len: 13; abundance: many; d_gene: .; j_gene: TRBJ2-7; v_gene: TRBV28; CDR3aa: CASSSGVSYEQYF; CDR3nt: TGTGCCAGCAGTTCCGGGGTATCCTACGAGCAGTACTTC
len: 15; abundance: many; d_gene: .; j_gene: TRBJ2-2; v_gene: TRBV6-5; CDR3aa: CASSPLRGFAGELFF; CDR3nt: TGTGCCAGCAGTCCCCTTCGGGGGTTCGCCGGGGAGCTGTTTTTT
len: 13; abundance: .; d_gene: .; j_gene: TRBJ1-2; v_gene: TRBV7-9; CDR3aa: CASSLIAENGYTF; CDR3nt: TGTGCCAGCAGCTTAATCGCGGAAAACGGCTACACCTTC
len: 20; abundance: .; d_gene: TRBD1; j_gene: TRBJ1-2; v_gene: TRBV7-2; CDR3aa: CASSPIAEIDRERTNYGYTF; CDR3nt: TGTGCCAGCAGCCCTATCGCTGAAATAGACAGGGAGAGGACTAACTATGGCTACACCTTC
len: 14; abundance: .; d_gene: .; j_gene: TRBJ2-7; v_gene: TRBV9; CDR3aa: CASSVARKNYEQYF; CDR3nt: TGTGCCAGCAGCGTAGCTAGGAAAAACTACGAGCAGTACTTC
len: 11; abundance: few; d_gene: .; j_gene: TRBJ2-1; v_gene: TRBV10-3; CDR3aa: CAIQGRGEQFF; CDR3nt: TGTGCCATCCAGGGGCGAGGTGAGCAGTTCTTC
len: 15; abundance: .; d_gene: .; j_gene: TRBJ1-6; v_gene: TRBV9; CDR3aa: CASSVAPGDGSPLHF; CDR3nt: TGTGCCAGCAGCGTAGCCCCAGGTGATGGTTCACCCCTCCACTTT
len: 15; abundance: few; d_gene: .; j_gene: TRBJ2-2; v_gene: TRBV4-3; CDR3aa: CASSQGLGRGGELFF; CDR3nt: TGCGCCAGCAGCCAAGGGCTAGGGCGAGGCGGGGAGCTGTTTTTT